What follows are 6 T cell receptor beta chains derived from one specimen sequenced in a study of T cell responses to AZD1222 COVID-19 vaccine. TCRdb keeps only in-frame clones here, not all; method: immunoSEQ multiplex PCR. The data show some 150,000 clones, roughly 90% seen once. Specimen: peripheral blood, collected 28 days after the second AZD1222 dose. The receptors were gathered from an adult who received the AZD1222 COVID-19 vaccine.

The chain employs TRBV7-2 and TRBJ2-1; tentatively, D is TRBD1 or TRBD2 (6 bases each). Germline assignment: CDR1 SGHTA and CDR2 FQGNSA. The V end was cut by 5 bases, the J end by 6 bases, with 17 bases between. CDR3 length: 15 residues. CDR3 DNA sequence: TGTGCCAGCAGCAGCAACAGGGACTCCGCCAATGAGCAGTTCTTC. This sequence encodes CASSSNRDSANEQFF.

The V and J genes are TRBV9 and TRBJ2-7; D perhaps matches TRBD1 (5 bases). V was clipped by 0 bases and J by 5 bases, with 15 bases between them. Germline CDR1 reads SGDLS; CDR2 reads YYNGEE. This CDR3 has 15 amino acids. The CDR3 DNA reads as TGTGCCAGCAGCGTAGGGGGCAGGACAAAGGACGAGCAGTACTTC. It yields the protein CASSVGGRTKDEQYF.

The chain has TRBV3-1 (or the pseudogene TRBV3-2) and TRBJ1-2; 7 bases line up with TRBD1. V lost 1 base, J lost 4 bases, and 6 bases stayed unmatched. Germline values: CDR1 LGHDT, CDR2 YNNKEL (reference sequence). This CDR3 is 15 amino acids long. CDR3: CASSQGQGFGYGYTF. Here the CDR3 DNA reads TGTGCCAGCAGCCAAGGACAGGGTTTCGGCTATGGCTACACCTTC.

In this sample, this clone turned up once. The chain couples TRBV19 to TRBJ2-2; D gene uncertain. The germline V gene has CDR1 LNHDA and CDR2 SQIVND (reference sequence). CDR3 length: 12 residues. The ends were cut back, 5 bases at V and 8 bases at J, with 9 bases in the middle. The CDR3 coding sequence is TGTGCCAGTAGTTTGACTGAAGGGGAGCTGTTTTTT. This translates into CASSLTEGELFF.

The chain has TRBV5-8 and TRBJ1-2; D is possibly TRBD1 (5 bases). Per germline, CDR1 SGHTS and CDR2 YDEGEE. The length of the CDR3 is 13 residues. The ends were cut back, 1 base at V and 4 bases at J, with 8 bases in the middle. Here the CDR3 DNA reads TGTGCCAGCAGCTTGCGGGGGATCTATGGCTACACCTTC. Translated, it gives CASSLRGIYGYTF.

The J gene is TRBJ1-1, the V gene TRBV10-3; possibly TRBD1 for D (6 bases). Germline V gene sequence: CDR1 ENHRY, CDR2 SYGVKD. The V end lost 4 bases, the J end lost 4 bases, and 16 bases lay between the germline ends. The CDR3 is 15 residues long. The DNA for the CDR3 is TGTGCCATCAGTGTCGGGGGGCACCCCTTCACTGAAGCTTTCTTT. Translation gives CAISVGGHPFTEAFF.